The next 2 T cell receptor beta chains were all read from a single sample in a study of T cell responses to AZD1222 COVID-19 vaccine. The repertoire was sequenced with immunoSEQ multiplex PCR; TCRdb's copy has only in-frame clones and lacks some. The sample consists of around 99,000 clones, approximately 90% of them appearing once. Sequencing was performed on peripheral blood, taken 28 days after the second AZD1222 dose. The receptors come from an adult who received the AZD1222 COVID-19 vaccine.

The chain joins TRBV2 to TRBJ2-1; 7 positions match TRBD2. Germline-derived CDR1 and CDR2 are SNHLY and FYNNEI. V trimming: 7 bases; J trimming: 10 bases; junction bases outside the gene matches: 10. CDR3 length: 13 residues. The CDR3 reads CASMASGPVEQFF. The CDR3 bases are TGTGCCAGCATGGCTAGCGGCCCGGTGGAGCAGTTCTTC.

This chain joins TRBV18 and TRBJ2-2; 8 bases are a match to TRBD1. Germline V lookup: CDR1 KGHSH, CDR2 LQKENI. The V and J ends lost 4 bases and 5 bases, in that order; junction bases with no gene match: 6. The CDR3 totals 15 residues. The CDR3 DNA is TGTGCCAGCTCACGGAGAGGACAGGGAACCGGGGAGCTGTTTTTT. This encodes CASSRRGQGTGELFF.